The 27 T cell receptor beta chains listed next were all sequenced from one sample in a study of T cell responses to AZD1222 COVID-19 vaccine. Clones were sequenced by immunoSEQ multiplex PCR, and TCRdb holds only the in-frame ones, with some missing. Of around 190,000 clones listed, 90% to 95% are singletons. The input for sequencing was peripheral blood, taken 28 days after the second AZD1222 dose. These receptors were collected from an adult who received the AZD1222 COVID-19 vaccine.

This chain links TRBV6-5 with TRBJ1-6; D perhaps matches TRBD1 (6 bases). This CDR3 region has 13 residues. Germline-derived CDR1 and CDR2 are MNHEY and SVGAGI. Trimming stripped 8 bases from V and 7 bases from J, with 12 bases between. The chain's CDR3 is CASFDRSNSPLHF. CDR3 nucleotide sequence: TGTGCCAGCTTCGACAGGAGCAATTCACCCCTCCACTTT.

The rearrangement joins TRBV12-3 or TRBV12-4 to TRBJ2-1; a possible D gene is TRBD2 (5 bases). Trimming removed 6 bases from V and 15 bases from J, with 21 bases in between. The CDR3 consists of 13 residues. This CDR3 reads CASRPASGFRGFF. The CDR3 DNA sequence: TGTGCCAGCAGACCTGCATCCGGGTTCCGGGGGTTCTTC.

The J gene is TRBJ1-6, the V gene TRBV9; D unclear. This CDR3 has 13 residues. In germline, CDR1 is SGDLS, CDR2 YYNGEE. The V and J ends lost 3 bases and 1 base respectively, with 2 bases between them. This CDR3 reads CASSASYNSPLHF. The CDR3 region has the DNA TGTGCCAGCAGCGCTTCCTATAATTCACCCCTCCACTTT.

This clone was seen just once. This chain connects TRBV3-1 (or the pseudogene TRBV3-2) to TRBJ1-1; 7 bases align to TRBD1. The CDR3 runs 14 residues. V trimming: 1 base; J trimming: 9 bases; junction bases outside the gene matches: 8. CDR1 LGHDT and CDR2 YNNKEL come from the germline V gene (reference sequence). The CDR3, as DNA: TGTGCCAGCAGCCAAGGGGCAGGGGGAGGTCAAGCTTTCTTT. This sequence encodes CASSQGAGGGQAFF.

The V gene is TRBV6-5, the J gene TRBJ2-2, with 8 bases fitting TRBD2. This CDR3 is 14 amino acids long. CDR1 is MNHEY and CDR2 is SVGAGI in the germline V gene. V lost 7 bases to trimming and J lost 4 bases; unmatched junction nucleotides: 5. The DNA of the CDR3 is TGTGCCAGCACAGCGGGAGCTGCCACCGGGGAGCTGTTTTTT. Protein product: CASTAGAATGELFF.

This clone was detected once. This chain links TRBV7-2 with TRBJ2-3; 8 bases are a match to TRBD2. The junction had 16 bases not matched to a gene; V was cut back by 4 bases and J by 7 bases. CDR1 and CDR2 (germline): SGHTA, FQGNSA. The CDR3 consists of 17 residues. The CDR3 DNA is TGTGCCAGCAGCTCCCCCCAACGGGGGGGCAGGGGAAATACGCAGTATTTT. Protein sequence: CASSSPQRGGRGNTQYF.

The J gene is TRBJ2-3, the V gene TRBV19; D might be TRBD2 (7 bases). Deletions cut 5 bases from V and 4 bases from J, with 19 bases between. The V gene's germline CDR1 is LNHDA and CDR2 SQIVND (reference sequence). The CDR3 consists of 16 residues. CDR3 sequence reads: CASSPRGAEVADTQYF. The CDR3 nucleotides are TGTGCCAGTAGTCCCCGGGGGGCGGAAGTGGCAGATACGCAGTATTTT. The full variable domain, with the rest looked up from reference TRBV19 and TRBJ2-3, is DGGITQSPKYLFRKEGQNVTLSCEQNLNHDAMYWYRQDPGQGLRLIYYSQIVNDFQKGDIAEGYSVSREKKESFPLTVTSAQKNPTAFYLCASSPRGAEVADTQYFGPGTRLTVL.

The V and J genes are TRBV20-1 and TRBJ1-4; the D is unclear. The CDR3 consists of 11 residues. Germline CDR1 is DFQATT and CDR2 is SNEGSKA (reference sequence). Trimming removed 6 bases from V and 8 bases from J, with 10 bases in between. The CDR3 sequence: CSAPTGEKLFF. The CDR3 DNA is TGCAGTGCCCCGACTGGGGAAAAACTGTTTTTT.

This chain links TRBV5-1 with TRBJ2-7; D possibly corresponds to TRBD1 (5 bases). Germline assignment: CDR1 SGHRS and CDR2 YFSETQ. This CDR3 is built from 13 residues. The V end lost 4 bases, the J end lost 3 bases, and 11 bases lay between the germline ends. CDR3 bases: TGCGCCAGCAGCGCATTCACAGGCTACGAGCAGTACTTC. Residues: CASSAFTGYEQYF.

The rearrangement joins TRBV4-2 to TRBJ2-3; 12 bases agree with TRBD2. CDR1 and CDR2 (germline): LGHNA, YNFKEQ. This CDR3 is built from 17 residues. The ends lost 1 base at V and 1 base at J; junction bases unmatched: 3. The CDR3 loop is CASSQGASGRGTDTQYF. CDR3 nucleotide sequence: TGTGCCAGCAGCCAAGGGGCTAGCGGGAGGGGCACAGATACGCAGTATTTT.

This clone came up once. The chain links TRBV19 to TRBJ1-5, with D possibly being TRBD1 (6 bases). V was pared by 6 bases and J by 5 bases, with 17 bases between. The CDR3 is 15 amino acids. Germline V lookup: CDR1 LNHDA, CDR2 SQIVND (reference sequence). CDR3 DNA: TGTGCCAGTAGCATAAGACAGGAACCGGATCAGCCCCAGCATTTT. It codes for CASSIRQEPDQPQHF. Combining the CDR3 with reference TRBV19 and TRBJ1-5 gives the whole variable domain DGGITQSPKYLFRKEGQNVTLSCEQNLNHDAMYWYRQDPGQGLRLIYYSQIVNDFQKGDIAEGYSVSREKKESFPLTVTSAQKNPTAFYLCASSIRQEPDQPQHFGDGTRLSIL.

The gene calls are TRBV5-1 and TRBJ1-6; weak D call: TRBD1 (6 bases). Germline V CDR1 and CDR2: SGHRS, YFSETQ. The CDR3 runs 14 residues. Trimming removed 4 bases from V and 9 bases from J, with 14 bases in between. The CDR3 is CASSKQGNASPLHF. The DNA for the CDR3 is TGCGCCAGCAGCAAACAGGGAAACGCTTCACCCCTCCACTTT.

This clone showed up just once. The same CDR3 also results from other DNA sequences found in this sample. The chain employs TRBV12-3 or TRBV12-4 and TRBJ1-1, with a possible D match to TRBD1 (5 bases). The V end lost 5 bases, the J end lost 1 base, and 8 bases lay between the germline ends. The CDR3 sequence is 13 residues long. The CDR3 region is CASSLRENTEAFF. The CDR3 DNA follows: TGTGCCAGCAGTCTCAGGGAGAACACTGAAGCTTTCTTT.

J is TRBJ2-2 and V is TRBV5-1; D perhaps matches TRBD1 (6 bases). Trimming took off 2 bases at V and 2 bases at J, with 10 bases between the two ends. Looked up from germline, CDR1 is SGHRS and CDR2 is YFSETQ. The CDR3 spans 15 residues. The CDR3 sequence: CASSFSRGNTGELFF. In nucleotides, the CDR3 is TGCGCCAGCAGCTTCTCCAGGGGAAACACCGGGGAGCTGTTTTTT.

The CDR3 loop reads CASSQARPTEAFF. DNA for the CDR3: TGCGCCAGCAGCCAAGCCCGCCCCACTGAAGCTTTCTTT. This chain uses TRBV4-1 with TRBJ1-1, with D unclear. Between the trimmed V and J ends, which lost 1 base and 4 bases, there was a span of 7 bases. CDR3 length: 13 residues. Germline assignment: CDR1 MGHRA and CDR2 YSYEKL.

The genes are TRBV12-3 or TRBV12-4 and TRBJ2-1, with no clear D. Trimming left V 2 bases short and J 8 bases short, with 4 bases between. There are 11 residues in the CDR3. DNA of the CDR3: TGTGCCAGCAGTTTAATGCATGAGCAGTTCTTC. Translated, it gives CASSLMHEQFF.

The V and J genes are TRBV19 and TRBJ1-2; TRBD1 matches at 7 bases. The CDR3 has 16 amino acids. V dropped 6 bases and J dropped 6; count of bases not matched to a gene: 16. Germline CDR1 reads LNHDA; CDR2 reads SQIVND (reference sequence). The CDR3 region has the DNA TGTGCCAGTAGCCCACAGGGGCCCTTTTCTTGGGATGGCTACACCTTC. Translated: CASSPQGPFSWDGYTF.

The chain combines TRBV5-5 with TRBJ2-1, with unresolved D. The length of the CDR3 is 13 residues. Per germline, CDR1 SGHKS and CDR2 YYEKEE (reference sequence). Trimming removed 5 bases at V and 9 bases at J, with 15 bases between. For the CDR3, the DNA is TGTGCCAGCAGTTATATTACGGGCGGTGAGCAGTTCTTC. This encodes CASSYITGGEQFF.

This clone was found a few times. The junction differs from germline at one of its ends, possibly a read error. The CDR3, as DNA: TGTGCTAGCAGCCCCATCGGGGGGGTCAACACCGGGGAGCTGTTTTTT. Translated, it gives CASSPIGGVNTGELFF. This sequence joins TRBV7-7 and TRBJ2-2; 8 nucleotides agree with TRBD2. The CDR3 has 16 residues. CDR1 is SSHAT and CDR2 is FNYEAQ in the germline V gene (reference sequence).

The J gene is TRBJ1-6, the V gene TRBV10-3; possible D gene TRBD1, 6 bases. Germline CDR1 and CDR2: ENHRY and SYGVKD. V shed 8 bases and J shed 7 bases, with 12 bases lying between them. The CDR3 is made up of 13 amino acids. The CDR3 coding sequence is TGTGCCATCGATCCTACAGGGAATTCACCCCTCCACTTT. Translation: CAIDPTGNSPLHF.

The rearrangement uses TRBV19 and TRBJ1-1; 10 bases map to TRBD1. V lost 9 bases, J lost 1 base, and 14 bases stayed unmatched. Germline V gene lookup returns CDR1 LNHDA and CDR2 SQIVND (reference sequence). This CDR3 comprises 17 residues. CDR3 nucleotide sequence: TGTGCCAGCCTGGACAGGGGGGCCCGATGGAGGAACACTGAAGCTTTCTTT. Amino acids: CASLDRGARWRNTEAFF.

V usage is TRBV19 and J usage is TRBJ2-1, with a tentative D call TRBD2 (6 bases). The CDR3 sequence is 12 residues long. Per the germline V gene, CDR1 is LNHDA and CDR2 is SQIVND (reference sequence). V dropped 6 bases and J dropped 6 bases, with 9 bases sitting between them. The CDR3 spells CASRLGGNEQFF. The CDR3 region has the DNA TGTGCCAGTAGGTTGGGGGGCAATGAGCAGTTCTTC.

The chain links TRBV5-1 to TRBJ2-1; 8 bases match TRBD2. This CDR3 comprises 18 residues. Per the germline V gene, CDR1 is SGHRS and CDR2 is YFSETQ. V lost 0 bases to trimming and J lost 0 bases; unmatched junction nucleotides: 8. CDR3 region: CASSLVAGGPRSYNEQFF. DNA of the CDR3: TGCGCCAGCAGCTTGGTGGCGGGAGGTCCTCGCTCCTACAATGAGCAGTTCTTC.

The rearrangement links TRBV6-5 to TRBJ1-5; 11 bases fit TRBD1. CDR3 length: 15 residues. Germline CDR1 and CDR2: MNHEY and SVGAGI. The J segment lost 7 bases and the V segment lost 4 bases, leaving 6 bases of the junction unmatched. CDR3 residues: CASSSGQGVFQPQHF. Written as DNA, the CDR3 is TGTGCCAGCAGTTCGGGACAGGGGGTCTTCCAGCCCCAGCATTTT.

This clone is a singleton in its sample. The chain employs TRBV27 and TRBJ2-7; D gene ambiguous. CDR1 MNHEY and CDR2 SMNVEV come from the germline V gene (reference sequence). The V gene lost 0 bases and the J gene lost 1 base, with 10 bases spanning the gap. CDR3 length equals 15 residues. DNA for the CDR3: TGTGCCAGCAGTTTATCGGTACTCCGATCCTACGAGCAGTACTTC. Translation: CASSLSVLRSYEQYF.

This clone was seen just once. V and J are TRBV19 and TRBJ1-2; 8 positions agree with TRBD1. V lost 3 bases, J lost 4 bases, and 4 bases stayed unmatched. The CDR3 is made up of 14 amino acids. Per the germline V gene, CDR1 is LNHDA and CDR2 is SQIVND (reference sequence). This chain's CDR3 is CASSIQGAIYGYTF. CDR3 in DNA: TGTGCCAGTAGTATCCAGGGGGCGATCTATGGCTACACCTTC.

The chain carries TRBV5-5 and TRBJ1-3; 8 bases are shared with TRBD1. CDR3 length equals 16 residues. Looked up from germline, CDR1 is SGHKS and CDR2 is YYEKEE (reference sequence). V lost 4 bases to trimming and J lost 0 bases; unmatched junction nucleotides: 6. The chain's CDR3 is CASSPQGAISGNTIYF. The CDR3 DNA is TGTGCCAGCAGCCCCCAGGGGGCCATCTCTGGAAACACCATATATTTT.